These 4 T cell receptor beta chains share one sample of origin, sequenced in a study of Graves' ophthalmopathy and Graves' hyperthyroidism. The authors amplified TCR beta CDR3 regions, and they did so from RNA transcripts for repertoire sequencing. First-round RT-PCR relied on HTBI primers, and a second-round multiplex PCR came next. TCRdb re-called the multiplex PCR reads with MiXCR, one entry per CDR3 protein. This repertoire shows 40,000 to 50,000 distinct CDR3 sequences, roughly half found once; its top ten account for roughly 18%. The sequenced material came from peripheral blood. The receptors come from an adult man with Graves' ophthalmopathy.

V is TRBV6-4 and J is TRBJ2-5; 14 nucleotides match TRBD2. The CDR3 runs to 15 residues. Germline CDR1 is MRHNA and CDR2 is SNTAGT. Trimming at V came to 4 bases and at J to 5 bases, leaving 3 bases not matched to a gene. The DNA of the CDR3 is TGTGCCAGCAGTGGACTAGCGGGGGGGCTGGAGACCCAGTACTTC. This codes for CASSGLAGGLETQYF.

This clonotype was recorded at least ten times. This rearrangement joins TRBV6-4 to TRBJ1-1; no definite D call. V gave up 0 bases and J gave up 1 base, with 6 bases separating them. Germline CDR1 is MRHNA and CDR2 is SNTAGT. This CDR3 contains 14 residues. CDR3 region: CASSDSSRNTEAFF. CDR3 in DNA: TGTGCCAGCAGTGACTCGAGTCGGAACACTGAAGCTTTCTTT.

This clonotype has ten or more counts. The chain recombines TRBV9 with TRBJ2-2, with D possibly being TRBD1 or TRBD2 (5 bases each). Looked up from germline, CDR1 is SGDLS and CDR2 is YYNGEE. Trimming shortened V by 4 bases and J by 7 bases, and 23 bases separated the two germline ends. This CDR3 has 17 amino acids. In nucleotides, the CDR3 is TGTGCCAGCAGCCCCAGGCCCCTGACCACTAGGGGCGGGGAGCTGTTTTTT. This translates into CASSPRPLTTRGGELFF.

The chain carries TRBV10-3 and TRBJ2-7; 16 bases agree with TRBD2. The J call may be in error: the DNA end matches TRBJ2-5 better. This CDR3 contains 17 residues. Germline lookup yields CDR1 ENHRY and CDR2 SYGVKD. The CDR3: CAISESGTSGGAETQYF. The CDR3 DNA follows: TGTGCCATCAGTGAGTCCGGGACTAGCGGGGGGGCAGAGACCCAGTACTTC.